This T cell receptor beta chain was documented in a study of cytomegalovirus exposure and HLA in healthy donors. About the study: Among the roughly 400 donors who were genotyped, about 80% fell in the genetic ancestry cluster that is associated with self-reported Caucasian donors.

Primers: 60 Vbeta forward and 13 Jbeta reverse. Some clones are missing from TCRdb's copy, which holds only in-frame ones; the method was immunoSEQ multiplex PCR. This table holds about 150,000 clones, approximately 82% found once. Sequencing used PBMCs. The origin of this receptor is a man aged 50-60 years in good health and CMV-seropositive.

CDR3 amino acids: CASSLRQNNEQFF. The DNA of the CDR3 is TGTGCCAGCAGTTTGAGGCAGAACAATGAGCAGTTCTTC. This chain links TRBV27 with TRBJ2-1; D unclear. V dropped 3 bases and J dropped 5 bases, with 8 bases sitting between them. This CDR3 contains 13 residues. Germline V gives CDR1 MNHEY, CDR2 SMNVEV (reference sequence).